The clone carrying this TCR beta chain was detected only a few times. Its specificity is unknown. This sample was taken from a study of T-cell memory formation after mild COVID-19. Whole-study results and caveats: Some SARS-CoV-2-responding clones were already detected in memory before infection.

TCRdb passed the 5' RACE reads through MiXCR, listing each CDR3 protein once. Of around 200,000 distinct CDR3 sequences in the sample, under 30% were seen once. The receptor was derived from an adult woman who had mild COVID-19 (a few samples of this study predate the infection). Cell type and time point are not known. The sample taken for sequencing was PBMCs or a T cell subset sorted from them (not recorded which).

The CDR3 coding sequence is TGTGCCAGCAGCCCCTGGGCAGGAAGCACCGGGGAGCTGTTTTTT. Its translation: CASSPWAGSTGELFF. The V gene is TRBV11-2, the J gene TRBJ2-2; D remains unclear. The CDR3 contains 15 residues. The V end was cut by 5 bases, the J end by 4 bases, with 14 bases between. In germline, CDR1 is SGHAT, CDR2 FQNNGV.